This is a list of T cell receptor beta chains from one sample in a study of blood T cell repertoires in COVID-19. The method was immunoSEQ multiplex PCR; TCRdb's version includes in-frame clones alone and lacks a portion of them. In the table there are 150,000 or so clones, approximately 88% of which are singletons. Sequencing used peripheral blood. All receptors come from a woman in her sixties or seventies with acute or convalescent COVID-19. Each CDR3 is given with its conserved first and last residue. Fields, in order: CDR3 protein, V gene.

CDR3: CASSVLPGSDTQYF
V: TRBV9

CDR3: CASSDGAGAYNEQFF
V: TRBV6-4

CDR3: CASSWDRGSYEQYF
V: TRBV27

CDR3: CASSPTRGVDTEAFF
V: TRBV28

CDR3: CASSFSGGSSFGTQYF
V: TRBV7-3

CDR3: CATSGGQGDYGYTF
V: TRBV15

CDR3: CASSEGQETQYF
V: TRBV2

CDR3: CASSQDDRRSGEETQYF
V: TRBV3-1/TRBV3-2

CDR3: CASREGSTGELFF
V: TRBV27

CDR3: CASSAQQGTQETQYF
V: TRBV2

CDR3: CASSTPRTGVPGANVLTF
V: TRBV21-1

CDR3: CASSGTGTSGGTQETQYF
V: TRBV9

CDR3: CASSPLPGGQNNSPLHF
V: TRBV18

CDR3: CASSQIGRGGGYEQYF
V: TRBV19

CDR3: CASSLVQGGQETQYF
V: TRBV7-8

CDR3: CASSTTGGPTDTQYF
V: TRBV4-3

CDR3: CASSTGQGRANVLTF
V: TRBV11-1

CDR3: CASSLAAGATNEKLFF
V: TRBV7-9

CDR3: CASSSQGWGNIQYF
V: TRBV28

CDR3: CASSPGTGYNSPLHF
V: TRBV7-9

CDR3: CARQRVENTGELFF
V: TRBV5-8

CDR3: CASTHGGALTSNRLKNYGYTF
V: TRBV21-1

CDR3: CASSIRTGNTEAFF
V: TRBV19

CDR3: CASSIWGGDYGYTF
V: TRBV19

CDR3: CASSPAQGQSYGYTF
V: TRBV7-2

CDR3: CASKAQGTEAFF
V: TRBV2

CDR3: CASSESRGTTNEKLFF
V: TRBV6-1

CDR3: CASSVALGLSDSPLHF
V: TRBV9

CDR3: CASSLVGQDEFISYEQYF
V: TRBV11-2

CDR3: CASSFPGQAFYGYTF
V: TRBV5-6

CDR3: CASTPGTLGKDTQYF
V: TRBV11-3

CDR3: CASSLMAGGNNSPLHF
V: TRBV7-3

CDR3: CASSLTSREQYF
V: TRBV12-3/TRBV12-4

CDR3: CAWSTAGGLETQYF
V: TRBV30

CDR3: CASSLVSQGVIQPQHF
V: TRBV7-8

CDR3: CASSSIPGQSNTEAFF
V: TRBV18

CDR3: CASSSPTTSFRTETQYF
V: TRBV28

CDR3: CASLTGNVRSRAYTF
V: TRBV28

CDR3: CASSTRMDSEQPQHF
V: TRBV19

CDR3: CASSVQNNYGYTF
V: TRBV7-9